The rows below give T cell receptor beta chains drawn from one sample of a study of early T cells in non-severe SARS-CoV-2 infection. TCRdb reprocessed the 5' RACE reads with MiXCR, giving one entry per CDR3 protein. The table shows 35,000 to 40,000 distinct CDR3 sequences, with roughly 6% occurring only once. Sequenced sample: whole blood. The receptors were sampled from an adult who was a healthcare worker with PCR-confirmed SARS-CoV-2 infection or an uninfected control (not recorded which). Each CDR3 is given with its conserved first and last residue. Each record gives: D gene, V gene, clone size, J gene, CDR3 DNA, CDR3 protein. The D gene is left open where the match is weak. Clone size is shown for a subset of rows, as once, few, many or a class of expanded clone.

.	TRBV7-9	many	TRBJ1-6	TGTGCCAGCAGCCGGGGGGATTCTAATTCACCCCTCCACTTT	CASSRGDSNSPLHF
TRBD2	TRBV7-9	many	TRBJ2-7	TGTGCCATCCCGACTAGCGACGGATCAAGGGAGCAGTACTTC	CAIPTSDGSREQYF
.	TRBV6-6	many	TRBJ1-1	TGTGCCAGCAGTTATGTCGCGACAGTGGGGTTGGACACTGAAGCTTTCTTT	CASSYVATVGLDTEAFF
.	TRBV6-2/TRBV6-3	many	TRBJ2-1	TGTGCCAGCAGTAAGGGGCGGGGAGCCCCCTGGGATGAGCAGTTCTTC	CASSKGRGAPWDEQFF
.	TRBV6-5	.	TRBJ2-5	TGTGCCAGCAGTTTGCGGGGCGCCCAGCAAGAGACCCAGTACTTC	CASSLRGAQQETQYF
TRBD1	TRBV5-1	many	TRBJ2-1	TGCGCCAGCAGCGGGGGACAGGGTTGGAATGAGCAGTTCTTC	CASSGGQGWNEQFF
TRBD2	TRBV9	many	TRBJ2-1	TGTGCCAGCAGCGGGTTAACTAGCGGGAGTTTTCGTGAGCAGTTCTTC	CASSGLTSGSFREQFF
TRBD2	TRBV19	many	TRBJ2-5	TGTGCCAGTAGTATAGTCCTACCTACTAGCGGGGGGGCCCGGGAGTCCCAGTACTTC	CASSIVLPTSGGARESQYF
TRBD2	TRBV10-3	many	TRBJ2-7	TGTGCCATCAGTGAGTCGATAACAGCGGGGGCCACTTACGAGCAGTACTTC	CAISESITAGATYEQYF
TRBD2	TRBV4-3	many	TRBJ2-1	TGCGCCAGCAGCTCAAGGGTGAGCGGGAGAGACAATGAGCAGTTCTTC	CASSSRVSGRDNEQFF
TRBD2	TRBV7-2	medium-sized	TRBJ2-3	TGTGCCAGCAGCTTATGGGCTAGCGGAATAGATACGCAGTATTTT	CASSLWASGIDTQYF
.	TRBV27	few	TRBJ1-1	TGTGCCAGCAGTTTAAGTATGGCCACTGAAGCTTTCTTT	CASSLSMATEAFF
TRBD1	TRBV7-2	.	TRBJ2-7	TGTGCCAGCAGCCCGACGGGACAGGGGGCCTACGAGCAGTACTTC	CASSPTGQGAYEQYF
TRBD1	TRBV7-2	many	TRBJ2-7	TGTGCCAGCAGCTTAAGGGGGCTTGGGCAGTACTTC	CASSLRGLGQYF
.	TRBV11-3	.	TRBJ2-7	TGTGCCAGCAGCTTTGCTGATGCGGGAATGGGGGAGCAGTACTTC	CASSFADAGMGEQYF
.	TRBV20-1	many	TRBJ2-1	TGCAGTGCTAGACCGCCCAACTACAATGAGCAGTTCTTC	CSARPPNYNEQFF
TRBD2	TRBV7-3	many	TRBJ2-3	TGTGCCAGCAGCTCACTAGCGGGGGGGCGAGATACGCAGTATTTT	CASSSLAGGRDTQYF
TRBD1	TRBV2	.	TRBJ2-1	TGTGCCAGCAATCCTGACAGACAGGGGGGGAATGAGCAGTTCTTC	CASNPDRQGGNEQFF
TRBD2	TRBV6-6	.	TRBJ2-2	TGTGCCAGCAGTTCCCAAAGCGAAGGACTAGCGGGGGAGACCGGGGAGCTGTTTTTT	CASSSQSEGLAGETGELFF
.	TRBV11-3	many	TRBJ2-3	TGTGCCAGCAGCCTCCCTAGCACAGATACGCAGTATTTT	CASSLPSTDTQYF
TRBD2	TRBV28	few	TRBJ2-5	TGTGCCAGCAGTTTAGGACTAGCACAAACAGAGACCCAGTACTTC	CASSLGLAQTETQYF
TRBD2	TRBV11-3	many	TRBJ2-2	TGTGCCAGCAGCCGAGATCTGACTAGCGGGAGTTCCGGGGAGCTGTTTTTT	CASSRDLTSGSSGELFF
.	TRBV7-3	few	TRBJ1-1	TGTGCCAGCAGCTTAGGTCCAGGGGACACTGAAGCTTTCTTT	CASSLGPGDTEAFF
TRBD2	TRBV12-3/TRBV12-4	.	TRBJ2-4	TGTGCCAGCAGCCTAGGACTAGCGGGGCTAGCCAAAAACATTCAGTACTTC	CASSLGLAGLAKNIQYF
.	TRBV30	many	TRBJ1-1	TGTGCCTGGAGTGTTGGGCCACGGGCAGGGTTCTTT	CAWSVGPRAGFF
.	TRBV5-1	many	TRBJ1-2	TGCGCCAGCAGCTTCGGGACGGCCAGGGGCATCTATGGCTACACCTTC	CASSFGTARGIYGYTF
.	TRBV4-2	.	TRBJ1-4	TGTGCCAGCAGCCAAGCGGGCGGGGGGCCGGCGGGTGAAAAACTGTTTTTT	CASSQAGGGPAGEKLFF
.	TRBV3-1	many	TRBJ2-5	TGTGCCAGCAGGACCAACCAAGAGACCCAGTACTTC	CASRTNQETQYF
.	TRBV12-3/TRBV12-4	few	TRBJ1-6	TGTGCCAGCAGTTTACAGGAGGGCAGGGGCCCCTATAATTCACCCCTCCACTTT	CASSLQEGRGPYNSPLHF
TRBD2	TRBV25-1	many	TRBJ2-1	TGTGCCAGCAGTGAATACTCCGGACTAGCGGGAGTGAATGAGCAGTTCTTC	CASSEYSGLAGVNEQFF
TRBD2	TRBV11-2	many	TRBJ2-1	TGTGCCAGCAGCTTGGGCGGGAGGTCCTCGAGCTCCTACAATGAGCAGTTCTTC	CASSLGGRSSSSYNEQFF
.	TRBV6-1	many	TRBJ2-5	TGTGCCAGCAGTCGTGGTAGGGAAGAGACCCAGTACTTC	CASSRGREETQYF
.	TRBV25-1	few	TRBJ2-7	TGTTCCAGCAGTGAATGGGGAGCACGGGGCCCCTACGAGCAGTACTTC	CSSSEWGARGPYEQYF
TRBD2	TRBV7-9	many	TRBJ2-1	TGTGCCAGCAGCCAGCGGGGGAGCTCCTACAATGAGCAGTTCTTC	CASSQRGSSYNEQFF
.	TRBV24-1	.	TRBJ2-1	TGTGCCACCAGTGATTTGGCGAGCAATGAGCAGTTCTTC	CATSDLASNEQFF
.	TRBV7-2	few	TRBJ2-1	TGTGCCAGCAGCCGGGACAATGAGCAGTTCTTC	CASSRDNEQFF
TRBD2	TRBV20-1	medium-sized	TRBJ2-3	TGCAGTGCTCAGAAAGCGGGGGGCGGGGCAGATACGCAGTATTTT	CSAQKAGGGADTQYF
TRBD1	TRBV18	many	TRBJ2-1	TGTGCCAGCTCACCACCCGACAGGGGGACCTACAATGAGCAGTTCTTC	CASSPPDRGTYNEQFF
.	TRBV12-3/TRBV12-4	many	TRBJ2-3	TGTGCCAGCAGTGTGGGTGCGGGAAGCACAGATACGCAGTATTTT	CASSVGAGSTDTQYF
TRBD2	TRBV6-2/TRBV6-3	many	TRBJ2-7	TGTGCCAGCAGTTACTCGCTCCAGACTAGCGGCTCCTACGAGCAGTACTTC	CASSYSLQTSGSYEQYF
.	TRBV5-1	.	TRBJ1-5	TGCGCCAGCAGCTTCGACGGGGGCCAGCCCCAGCATTTT	CASSFDGGQPQHF